This entry lists 5 T cell receptor beta chains sequenced from one sample in a study of radiotherapy plus CTLA-4 blockade in lung cancer. TCRdb's table, derived via immunoSEQ multiplex PCR, lists solely in-frame clones and lacks some. The repertoire includes around 72,000 clones, roughly 80% of them detected once, and under 9% sits in the top ten. The sequences come from peripheral blood, collected from a patient treated with radiotherapy plus ipilimumab. These receptors all stem from a human donor with non-small cell lung cancer who had a complete response to radiotherapy plus ipilimumab.

This clone occurred a few times. The rearrangement uses TRBV19 and TRBJ1-2; D gene ambiguous. V shed 7 bases and J shed 5 bases, with 11 bases lying between them. Looked up from germline, CDR1 is LNHDA and CDR2 is SQIVND (reference sequence). The CDR3 is 12 amino acids. CDR3 sequence: CASKPRDYGYTF. The CDR3 DNA reads TGTGCCAGTAAACCTAGGGATTATGGCTACACCTTC.

This clone showed up just once. V and J are TRBV19 and TRBJ2-7; TRBD1 aligns across 10 bases. The CDR3 consists of 14 residues. Trimming at V came to 3 bases and at J to 6 bases, leaving 5 bases not matched to a gene. CDR1 LNHDA and CDR2 SQIVND come from the germline V gene (reference sequence). CDR3 sequence (DNA): TGTGCCAGTAGTATCCGACAGGGGGCGGGCGAGCAGTACTTC. It codes for CASSIRQGAGEQYF.

The V and J genes are TRBV4-3 and TRBJ2-1, with 11 bases aligning to TRBD2. CDR3 length: 16 residues. Trimming cost V 0 bases and J 13 bases; bases outside gene matches: 11. Germline assignment: CDR1 LGHNA and CDR2 YSLEER. Here the CDR3 DNA reads TGCGCCAGCAGCCAAGAGGTGGCTAGCGGGGGGACTGGCCAGTTCTTC. It specifies CASSQEVASGGTGQFF.

The J gene is TRBJ1-6, the V gene TRBV9; 7 bases fit TRBD1. The V gene's germline CDR1 is SGDLS and CDR2 YYNGEE. J lost 6 bases, V lost 0 bases, and 3 bases had no gene match. The CDR3 is 15 amino acids. This CDR3 is CASSVEGAPNSPLHF. The CDR3 nucleotides read TGTGCCAGCAGCGTAGAGGGGGCGCCTAATTCACCCCTCCACTTT.

This sequence joins TRBV4-3 and TRBJ2-2; 13 nucleotides agree with TRBD2. The V and J ends lost 0 bases and 2 bases, in that order; junction bases with no gene match: 6. Germline V gene lookup returns CDR1 LGHNA and CDR2 YSLEER. This CDR3 comprises 19 residues. CDR3 in amino acids: CASSQELTSGGPNTGELFF. The CDR3 region has the DNA TGCGCCAGCAGCCAAGAATTGACTAGCGGGGGGCCAAACACCGGGGAGCTGTTTTTT.